This passage covers 32 T cell receptor beta chains from one sample sequenced in a study of blood T cell repertoires in COVID-19. Only in-frame clones appear in the TCRdb table, and some are missing; sequencing was by immunoSEQ multiplex PCR. This sample carries approximately 78,000 clones, about nine tenths of them seen once, and the ten largest clones take 2% to 3%. Sequencing used peripheral blood. These receptors originate from a man over 45 with COVID-19, enrolled during active disease.

The V call is TRBV4-1, the J call TRBJ2-7, with 9 positions matching TRBD1. This CDR3 contains 15 residues. V was pared by 2 bases and J by 5 bases, with 7 bases of the junction left unmatched. Per germline, CDR1 MGHRA and CDR2 YSYEKL. This chain's CDR3 is CASSQSRDRVHEQYF. The CDR3 nucleotides are TGCGCCAGCAGCCAAAGCCGGGACAGGGTGCACGAGCAGTACTTC.

V gene TRBV6-5 combines with J gene TRBJ2-7; TRBD1 matches 9 bases. This CDR3 contains 14 residues. The germline V gene has CDR1 MNHEY and CDR2 SVGAGI. This CDR3 is CASRTGGASSEQYV. The CDR3 DNA reads as TGTGCCAGCAGAACAGGGGGCGCTTCCTCCGAGCAGTACGTC.

The gene calls are TRBV5-3 and TRBJ2-5; D is undetermined. TRBV5-3 is treated as an ORF (open reading frame) with a function not yet certain. The CDR3 length is 15 residues. V lost 4 bases and J 2 bases, leaving 15 bases between the germline ends. The CDR3 DNA sequence: TGTGCCAGAAGCCCCGCCACCAGCGCACAAGAGACCCAGTACTTC. Residues: CARSPATSAQETQYF.

The chain carries TRBV14 and TRBJ2-7, with D tentatively TRBD2 (5 bases). This CDR3 spans 16 amino acids. The germline CDR1 and CDR2 sequences are SGHDN and FVKESK. The V end was cut by 0 bases, the J end by 3 bases, with 15 bases between. The CDR3 region has the DNA TGTGCCAGCAGCCAAGAGGGGAGAGGAGGCGGCTACGAGCAGTACTTC. This translates into CASSQEGRGGGYEQYF.

The V call is TRBV28, the J call TRBJ2-7; D possibly corresponds to TRBD2 (5 bases). CDR3 size: 17 residues. Trimming pared 2 bases from V and 2 bases from J, leaving 19 bases between. Per the germline V gene, CDR1 is MDHEN and CDR2 is SYDVKM. CDR3 nucleotide sequence: TGTGCCAGCAGTTTACGATCTGGGAGCCAATACGCCTACGAGCAGTACTTC. This encodes CASSLRSGSQYAYEQYF.

V and J are TRBV11-2 and TRBJ1-6; possibly TRBD1 for D (6 bases). Trimming took 5 bases from V and 7 from J, leaving 12 bases between them. This CDR3 is built from 14 residues. Germline V gene sequence: CDR1 SGHAT, CDR2 FQNNGV. The CDR3 DNA sequence: TGTGCCAGCAGCCGATTTACAGGGAATTCACCCCTCCACTTT. Translated, it gives CASSRFTGNSPLHF.

A few counts support this clone. The CDR3 DNA is TGTGCCAGCAGCACCTTCGGGGTCTCTGGGGCCAACGTCCTGACTTTC. It yields the protein CASSTFGVSGANVLTF. V usage is TRBV7-8 and J usage is TRBJ2-6, with D possibly TRBD2 on 5 matching bases. This CDR3 is built from 16 residues. Germline V gives CDR1 SGHVS, CDR2 FQNEAQ. V was cut by 5 bases and J by 0 bases, with 11 bases left in between.

The V and J genes are TRBV18 and TRBJ2-6, with 7 positions matching TRBD1. The CDR3 extends over 19 amino acids. J was trimmed by 0 bases and V by 6 bases; bases with no gene match: 14. Germline CDR1 reads KGHSH; CDR2 reads LQKENI. CDR3 protein: CASSQGQPLSFSGANVLTF. CDR3 DNA: TGTGCCAGCTCCCAGGGACAGCCATTATCATTCTCTGGGGCCAACGTCCTGACTTTC.

The genes are TRBV11-3 and TRBJ2-2; no reliable D call. Trimming pared 5 bases from V and 8 bases from J, leaving 12 bases between. CDR3 size: 13 residues. CDR1 SGHNT and CDR2 YENEEA come from the germline V gene. The CDR3 DNA sequence: TGTGCCAGCAGCCCTGATCCCCAGGGGGAGCTGTTTTTT. Protein: CASSPDPQGELFF.

The rearrangement links TRBV5-8 to TRBJ1-6; 11 bases fit TRBD1. Trimming at V came to 4 bases and at J to 9 bases, leaving 3 bases not matched to a gene. Germline loops: CDR1 SGHTS, CDR2 YDEGEE. This CDR3 is 14 amino acids long. Written as DNA, the CDR3 is TGTGCCAGCAGCGCGGGACAGGGGGGTTCACCCCTCCACTTT. Protein product: CASSAGQGGSPLHF.

The rearrangement uses TRBV7-6 and TRBJ1-5; maybe TRBD1 (6 bases). Trimming removed 5 bases at V and 1 base at J, with 12 bases between. The length of the CDR3 is 15 residues. CDR1 is SGHVS and CDR2 is FNYEAQ in the germline V gene. The CDR3 loop is CASSRTEGSNQPQHF. The CDR3, as DNA: TGTGCCAGCAGCAGGACAGAGGGGAGCAATCAGCCCCAGCATTTT.

The rearrangement links TRBV7-9 to TRBJ2-5; a weak D match, TRBD1 (5 bases). Germline CDR1 and CDR2: SEHNR and FQNEAQ (reference sequence). The CDR3 consists of 11 residues. Trimming took 11 bases from V and 2 from J, leaving 9 bases between them. In nucleotides, the CDR3 is TGTGCCGAAGGGGCACAAGAGACCCAGTACTTC. Its translation: CAEGAQETQYF.

The CDR3 nucleotides read TGTGCCAGCAGAGGGACAGGGAGGAACACTGAAGCTTTCTTT. It codes for CASRGTGRNTEAFF. The gene calls are TRBV28 and TRBJ1-1, with 9 nucleotides matching TRBD1. The CDR3 runs 14 residues. The V gene end was trimmed by 6 bases and the J gene end by 1 base; junction bases not matched to a gene: 3. Germline values: CDR1 MDHEN, CDR2 SYDVKM.

V gene TRBV6-1 combines with J gene TRBJ2-7; D is unclear. Germline V gene lookup returns CDR1 MNHNS and CDR2 SASEGT. This CDR3 has 12 residues. The ends were cut back, 1 base at V and 11 bases at J, with 12 bases in the middle. The CDR3 sequence is CASSEVATSEYF. In nucleotides, the CDR3 is TGTGCCAGCAGTGAAGTGGCGACAAGTGAGTACTTC.

This clone was seen only once. The chain is built from TRBV9 and TRBJ2-3, with D perhaps TRBD2 (5 bases). This CDR3 region has 16 residues. Germline CDR1 SGDLS, CDR2 YYNGEE. Trimming cost V 6 bases and J 4 bases, with 21 bases left between them. CDR3 in DNA: TGTGCCAGCACCGCCGCTCTAGCTCCACCATCAGATACGCAGTATTTT. Its translation is CASTAALAPPSDTQYF.

This chain joins TRBV11-2 and TRBJ2-4, with D perhaps matching TRBD2 (6 bases). CDR3 length equals 12 residues. Trimming removed 1 base at V and 12 bases at J, with 10 bases between. Germline lookup yields CDR1 SGHAT and CDR2 FQNNGV. CDR3 sequence (DNA): TGTGCCAGCAGCTTAGGTAGCGGAGCTCAGTACTTC. This codes for CASSLGSGAQYF.

The chain couples TRBV11-3 to TRBJ2-7, with 7 bases aligning to TRBD1. Germline-derived CDR1 and CDR2 are SGHNT and YENEEA. The ends lost 3 bases at V and 7 bases at J; junction bases unmatched: 12. The CDR3 contains 15 residues. The CDR3 here is CASSFRGTAVEEQYF. The CDR3 DNA reads TGTGCCAGCAGCTTCAGAGGGACAGCTGTGGAAGAGCAGTACTTC.

The V and J genes are TRBV4-3 and TRBJ2-5; 11 bases map to TRBD2. V dropped 4 bases and J dropped 4; count of bases not matched to a gene: 8. CDR3 length: 16 residues. The germline CDR1 and CDR2 sequences are LGHNA and YSLEER. This CDR3 reads CASSRSGGTSGETQYF. The CDR3 DNA follows: TGCGCCAGCAGCCGAAGTGGTGGGACTAGCGGAGAGACCCAGTACTTC.

The rearrangement joins TRBV9 to TRBJ2-1, with a tentative D call TRBD2 (5 bases). V lost 2 bases and J lost 3, with 12 bases in between. Germline CDR1 and CDR2: SGDLS and YYNGEE. This CDR3 is 15 amino acids long. In nucleotides, the CDR3 is TGTGCCAGCAGCGTTGGTAGCGCTTACTACAATGAGCAGTTCTTC. Translated: CASSVGSAYYNEQFF.

This rearrangement joins TRBV3-1 (or the pseudogene TRBV3-2) to TRBJ2-5, with 11 bases lining up with TRBD2. Trimming removed 1 base from V and 4 bases from J; junction bases left unmatched: 5. This CDR3 contains 16 residues. Germline V gives CDR1 LGHDT, CDR2 YNNKEL (reference sequence). The CDR3 loop reads CASSQVTSGSGETQYF. The CDR3 nucleotides are TGTGCCAGCAGCCAAGTTACTAGCGGGAGCGGAGAGACCCAGTACTTC.

The rearrangement uses TRBV5-1 and TRBJ2-5; 9 nucleotides align to TRBD1. The V gene's germline CDR1 is SGHRS and CDR2 YFSETQ. The J segment lost 1 base and the V segment lost 3 bases, leaving 4 bases of the junction unmatched. This CDR3 contains 15 residues. CDR3 nucleotide sequence: TGCGCCAGCAGCTGGACAGGGGACCTCCAAGAGACCCAGTACTTC. Translating gives CASSWTGDLQETQYF.

V usage is TRBV19 and J usage is TRBJ2-2, with a weak D call TRBD2 (6 bases). Germline-derived CDR1 and CDR2 are LNHDA and SQIVND (reference sequence). V was cut by 0 bases and J by 0 bases, with 17 bases left in between. This CDR3 has 19 amino acids. Written as DNA, the CDR3 is TGTGCCAGTAGTATAGACCCCGGAGCGGCGGGAACGAACACCGGGGAGCTGTTTTTT. It is translated as CASSIDPGAAGTNTGELFF.

The chain joins TRBV30 to TRBJ2-1; possible D gene TRBD1, 6 bases. V gave up 2 bases and J gave up 12 bases, with 14 bases separating them. CDR3 length: 12 residues. Germline V CDR1 and CDR2: GTSNPN, SVGIG (reference sequence). CDR3 DNA: TGTGCCTGGAGTCTAGGGGGACGATGGCAGTTCTTC. Protein: CAWSLGGRWQFF. The variable domain in full, with the rest retrieved from reference TRBV30 and TRBJ2-1, is SQTIHQWPATLVQPVGSPLSLECTVEGTSNPNLYWYRQAAGRGLQLLFYSVGIGQISSEVPQNLSASRPQDRQFILSSKKLLLSDSGFYLCAWSLGGRWQFFGPGTRLTVL.

V gene TRBV6-5 combines with J gene TRBJ2-6; D call uncertain. Germline V gene sequence: CDR1 MNHEY, CDR2 SVGAGI. CDR3 size: 13 residues. V was clipped by 7 bases and J by 1 base, with 5 bases between them. The CDR3 sequence: CASKSSGANVLTF. The CDR3 bases are TGTGCCAGCAAGAGTTCTGGGGCCAACGTCCTGACTTTC.

The gene calls are TRBV4-3 and TRBJ2-3; D not resolved. This CDR3 has 13 residues. With 4 bases removed from V and 0 bases from J, the gap between germline ends came to 5 bases. Germline CDR1 reads LGHNA; CDR2 reads YSLEER. Here the CDR3 DNA reads TGCGCCAGCAGCCCGACTAGCACAGATACGCAGTATTTT. This gives the protein CASSPTSTDTQYF.

CDR3 residues: CASSGRSQGPGNTIYF. CDR3 coding DNA: TGTGCCAGCAGCGGACGCTCACAGGGACCTGGAAACACCATATATTTT. The J gene is TRBJ1-3, the V gene TRBV7-2; a weak D match, TRBD1 (6 bases). Germline V gene lookup returns CDR1 SGHTA and CDR2 FQGNSA. The CDR3 length is 16 residues. V lost 5 bases to trimming and J lost 2 bases, with 16 bases between them.

The genes are TRBV29-1 and TRBJ1-4, with D possibly being TRBD1 (5 bases). Trimming removed 8 bases from V and 8 bases from J, with 15 bases in between. CDR1 is SQVTM and CDR2 is ANQGSEA in the germline V gene. This CDR3 is 12 amino acids long. CDR3 amino acids: CSLRTPDEKLFF. The DNA of the CDR3 is TGCAGCCTCCGGACACCAGACGAAAAACTGTTTTTT.

The chain couples TRBV11-2 to TRBJ2-7; 9 bases are a match to TRBD1. CDR1 and CDR2 from the germline V gene are SGHAT and FQNNGV. The V segment lost 5 bases and the J segment 4 bases; nucleotides outside the gene matches: 9. The CDR3 sequence is 15 residues long. The CDR3 loop is CASSQTTGGHYEQYF. DNA of the CDR3: TGTGCCAGCAGCCAAACTACAGGGGGCCATTACGAGCAGTACTTC.

This clone was recorded only once. Compared with germline, one end of the junction differs, possibly owing to a read error. CDR3 in DNA: TGCGCCAGCAGTCGCCCCACGGACAGGGACTCCAACGAGCAGTACTTC. Its translation: CASSRPTDRDSNEQYF. This sequence joins TRBV23-1 and TRBJ2-7; 8 nucleotides align to TRBD1. TRBV23-1 is filed as an ORF, its function uncertain. There are 16 residues in the CDR3.

The chain has TRBV5-1 and TRBJ2-7; the D gene is possibly TRBD1 (5 bases). Trimming stripped 4 bases from V and 5 bases from J, with 19 bases between. The CDR3 totals 15 residues. Germline CDR1 is SGHRS and CDR2 is YFSETQ. This CDR3 reads CASSLTGDSSHEQYF. The CDR3 region has the DNA TGCGCCAGCAGCCTAACAGGTGACAGTTCTCACGAGCAGTACTTC. Drawing the rest from reference TRBV5-1 and TRBJ2-7, the complete variable domain is KAGVTQTPRYLIKTRGQQVTLSCSPISGHRSVSWYQQTPGQGLQFLFEYFSETQRNKGNFPGRFSGRQFSNSRSEMNVSTLELGDSALYLCASSLTGDSSHEQYFGPGTRLTVT.

The rearrangement uses TRBV4-2 and TRBJ1-2, with D unresolved. The V and J ends lost 0 bases and 4 bases respectively, with 9 bases between them. CDR3 length equals 14 residues. The germline V gene has CDR1 LGHNA and CDR2 YNFKEQ. DNA for the CDR3: TGTGCCAGCAGCCAAGAACGCAGGTCCTATGGCTACACCTTC. This gives the protein CASSQERRSYGYTF.

The V call is TRBV9, the J call TRBJ1-1, with TRBD1 matching 8 bases. From germline, CDR1 is SGDLS and CDR2 YYNGEE. Germline trimming cut 3 bases from V and 3 bases from J; bases unmatched to any gene: 10. The CDR3 covers 16 residues. This CDR3 is CASSARGTGWDTEAFF. The CDR3 bases are TGTGCCAGCAGCGCGCGTGGGACAGGTTGGGACACTGAAGCTTTCTTT.